This record covers a single TCR beta chain. Antigen unknown. Time point denoted: newly diagnosed, previously untreated cHL patient sample. PBMCs from patients with newly diagnosed, untreated classical Hodgkin lymphoma served as a comparison group for the relapsed/refractory trial patients. This specimen belongs to a study of PD-1 blockade in classical Hodgkin lymphoma. Generated by immunoSEQ multiplex PCR, the TCRdb table keeps only in-frame clones and is missing some. The sample consists of fewer than 90,000 clones, nearly 95% of them appearing once. Findings and limits, study-wide: Factors driving the repertoire differences, possibly disease activity or prior therapy, remain undefined. Baseline TCR diversity was reportedly lower in newly diagnosed patients than healthy donors.

Sequenced input: peripheral blood mononuclear cells (PBMCs). The receptor was derived from a human donor with classical Hodgkin lymphoma.

The DNA of the CDR3 is TGTGCCAGGGGGGAGTACAATGAGCAGTTCTTC. Amino acid sequence: CARGEYNEQFF. The chain has TRBV10-3 and TRBJ2-1, with D possibly being TRBD2 (6 bases). With 10 bases removed from V and 4 bases from J, the gap between germline ends came to 8 bases. The CDR3 totals 11 residues. Germline-derived CDR1 and CDR2 are ENHRY and SYGVKD.